The clone carrying this T cell receptor (beta chain) was seen ten or more times. The sample belongs to a study of early T cells in non-severe SARS-CoV-2 infection. The library protocol tagged individual cDNA molecules with unique molecular identifiers. Each CDR3 protein gets one entry after TCRdb re-called the 5' RACE reads with MiXCR. The sample records over 30,000 distinct CDR3 sequences, approximately 8.7% being singletons. Per germline, CDR1 SQVTM and CDR2 ANQGSEA. V lost 7 bases, J lost 6 bases, and 11 bases stayed unmatched. The CDR3 is made up of 14 amino acids. The chain employs TRBV29-1 and TRBJ2-3; 9 nucleotides line up with TRBD1. The sequences come from whole blood, collected at baseline. The receptor's source is an adult who was a healthcare worker with PCR-confirmed SARS-CoV-2 infection or an uninfected control (not recorded which). The CDR3 spells CSAGTGFIGDTQYF. The CDR3 DNA follows: TGCAGCGCCGGGACAGGGTTTATTGGGGATACGCAGTATTTT.